The 24 T cell receptor beta chains in this list originate from one sample, sequenced in a study of blood T cell repertoires in COVID-19. Generated by immunoSEQ multiplex PCR, the TCRdb table keeps only in-frame clones and is missing some. The data contain 250,000 to 300,000 clones, 80% to 85% of them singletons. Sequenced: PBMCs or T cells enriched from blood (not recorded which). The receptors derive from a man in his forties who had been exposed to COVID-19.

The gene calls are TRBV11-2 and TRBJ1-2; the match to TRBD1 covers 9 bases. V lost 4 bases, J lost 3 bases, and 6 bases stayed unmatched. The germline CDR1 and CDR2 sequences are SGHAT and FQNNGV. The CDR3 is 15 residues long. CDR3 sequence reads: CASSSTGGSHYGYTF. The CDR3 DNA sequence: TGTGCCAGCAGCTCGACAGGGGGTAGTCACTATGGCTACACCTTC.

The rearrangement uses TRBV10-1 and TRBJ2-3; 10 positions agree with TRBD2. Germline CDR1 WNHNN, CDR2 SYGVQD (reference sequence). Losses at the gene ends were 2 bases for V and 3 bases for J; bases not matched to a gene: 5. There are 16 residues in the CDR3. The CDR3 sequence: CASSEASGSRTDTQYF. For the CDR3, the DNA is TGCGCCAGCAGTGAGGCTAGCGGGAGTCGAACAGATACGCAGTATTTT.

The CDR3 loop reads CASSLAAAATYEQYF. For the CDR3, the DNA is TGTGCCAGCAGCTTAGCAGCCGCTGCAACCTACGAGCAGTACTTC. The chain carries TRBV11-1 and TRBJ2-7; D gene ambiguous. This CDR3 contains 15 residues. Trimming pared 0 bases from V and 2 bases from J, leaving 11 bases between. Germline V gene sequence: CDR1 SGHAT, CDR2 FQDESV (reference sequence).

The chain uses TRBV19 and TRBJ1-3; D perhaps matches TRBD1 (5 bases). V lost 9 bases, J lost 8 bases, and 20 bases lay in between. Germline V gene data show CDR1 as LNHDA and CDR2 as SQIVND (reference sequence). CDR3 length: 14 residues. CDR3 DNA: TGTGCCAGCGAGTCCTGGGACCGCGGGGACACCATATATTTT. Amino acids: CASESWDRGDTIYF. Variable domain in full (rest from reference TRBV19 and TRBJ1-3): DGGITQSPKYLFRKEGQNVTLSCEQNLNHDAMYWYRQDPGQGLRLIYYSQIVNDFQKGDIAEGYSVSREKKESFPLTVTSAQKNPTAFYLCASESWDRGDTIYFGEGSWLTVV.

The chain couples TRBV10-2 to TRBJ1-1; unclear D gene. V lost 6 bases and J 0 bases, leaving 8 bases between the germline ends. The CDR3 covers 13 residues. Germline assignment: CDR1 WSHSY and CDR2 SAAADI. In DNA form, the CDR3 reads TGCGCCAGCAGGGCAGGCTTGAACACTGAAGCTTTCTTT. Translating it yields CASRAGLNTEAFF.

The CDR3 nucleotides are TGTGCCAGCAAGGTCTCCGGGACTTTCACAGATACGCAGTATTTT. Its protein product is CASKVSGTFTDTQYF. This chain joins TRBV6-5 and TRBJ2-3; weak D call: TRBD2 (6 bases). This CDR3 comprises 15 residues. Trimming cost V 7 bases and J 2 bases, with 16 bases left between them. Germline CDR1 reads MNHEY; CDR2 reads SVGAGI.

This rearrangement joins TRBV4-2 to TRBJ1-3, with D possibly matching TRBD1 (6 bases). Between the trimmed V and J ends, which lost 1 base and 3 bases, there was a span of 19 bases. This CDR3 has 18 amino acids. CDR1 is LGHNA and CDR2 is YNFKEQ in the germline V gene. CDR3 amino acids: CASSQGRPGGGHGNTIYF. CDR3 in DNA: TGTGCCAGCAGCCAAGGGCGCCCTGGCGGGGGGCATGGAAACACCATATATTTT.

This chain connects TRBV24-1 to TRBJ1-1; D remains unclear. CDR1 is KGHDR and CDR2 is SFDVKD in the germline V gene. This CDR3 has 14 amino acids. V lost 7 bases and J 1 base, leaving 12 bases between the germline ends. The CDR3: CATRSERANTEAFF. CDR3 nucleotide sequence: TGTGCCACCAGATCAGAGAGGGCGAACACTGAAGCTTTCTTT.

The chain uses TRBV5-1 and TRBJ1-2; D is possibly TRBD1 (6 bases). The CDR3 sequence is 15 residues long. Trimming removed 3 bases from V and 0 bases from J, with 12 bases in between. The germline CDR1 and CDR2 sequences are SGHRS and YFSETQ. The CDR3 nucleotides read TGCGCCAGCAGCTCAGGACAGCGGCCTAACTATGGCTACACCTTC. Protein sequence: CASSSGQRPNYGYTF.

The chain is built from TRBV7-2 and TRBJ2-2, with D possibly being TRBD1 (5 bases). CDR3 length: 15 amino acids. CDR1 and CDR2 from the germline V gene are SGHTA and FQGNSA. V was pared by 2 bases and J by 4 bases, with 11 bases between. CDR3 coding DNA: TGTGCCAGCAGCTTATATACAGGTCCCACCGGGGAGCTGTTTTTT. Translation gives CASSLYTGPTGELFF.

This clone was counted a single time. The gene calls are TRBV27 and TRBJ2-1; unclear D gene. The CDR3 is made up of 15 amino acids. V was shortened by 5 bases and J by 1 base, with 12 bases between the two germline ends. In germline, CDR1 is MNHEY, CDR2 SMNVEV (reference sequence). CDR3 bases: TGTGCCAGCAGTACTCCCGTCCGGTCCTACAATGAGCAGTTCTTC. This sequence encodes CASSTPVRSYNEQFF.

The V and J genes are TRBV7-2 and TRBJ1-4, with a weak D call TRBD1 (5 bases). CDR1 is SGHTA, CDR2 FQGNSA, per germline. V was shortened by 6 bases and J by 5 bases, with 13 bases between the two germline ends. There are 14 residues in the CDR3. CDR3 in amino acids: CASRPGGNNEKLFF. The CDR3 DNA reads TGTGCCAGCAGACCGGGGGGGAACAATGAAAAACTGTTTTTT.

The chain couples TRBV5-1 to TRBJ1-1; D gene ambiguous. The CDR3 has 14 amino acids. Germline V gene lookup returns CDR1 SGHRS and CDR2 YFSETQ. V lost 3 bases and J lost 1, with 10 bases in between. The chain's CDR3 is CASSSSVQNTEAFF. CDR3 bases: TGCGCCAGCAGCTCGTCAGTCCAGAACACTGAAGCTTTCTTT.

The chain has TRBV2 and TRBJ1-1; 8 nucleotides agree with TRBD1. The CDR3 loop spans 16 amino acids. Germline-derived CDR1 and CDR2 are SNHLY and FYNNEI. V gave up 8 bases and J gave up 0 bases; unmatched junction bases: 11. The CDR3 protein is CASSGTGLSMNTEAFF. CDR3 DNA sequence: TGTGCCAGCTCGGGGACAGGCCTCTCCATGAACACTGAAGCTTTCTTT.

This sequence joins TRBV7-9 and TRBJ2-2, with TRBD2 matching 7 bases. The CDR3 runs to 16 residues. Trimming took 8 bases from V and 5 from J; bases not matched to a gene: 14. Germline CDR1 is SEHNR and CDR2 is FQNEAQ (reference sequence). The CDR3 sequence: CASGVMSGIRTGELFF. The DNA for the CDR3 is TGTGCCAGCGGGGTGATGAGCGGGATAAGAACCGGGGAGCTGTTTTTT.

This chain connects TRBV29-1 to TRBJ1-1; possibly TRBD1 for D (5 bases). Germline CDR1 reads SQVTM; CDR2 reads ANQGSEA. V shed 4 bases and J shed 3 bases, with 12 bases lying between them. The CDR3 loop spans 13 amino acids. CDR3 sequence reads: CSVGGSGDTEAFF. As DNA, the CDR3 is TGCAGCGTTGGGGGTTCGGGGGACACTGAAGCTTTCTTT. Using reference TRBV29-1 and TRBJ1-1 for the parts outside the CDR3, the full variable domain is SAVISQKPSRDICQRGTSLTIQCQVDSQVTMMFWYRQQPGQSLTLIATANQGSEATYESGFVIDKFPISRPNLTFSTLTVSNMSPEDSSIYLCSVGGSGDTEAFFGQGTRLTVV.

This sequence joins TRBV7-2 and TRBJ2-1, with 7 bases fitting TRBD2. The CDR3 has 16 residues. J gave up 10 bases and V 2 bases, and 14 bases lay outside the gene matches. The V gene's germline CDR1 is SGHTA and CDR2 FQGNSA. CDR3 residues: CASSLKSGTTQREQFF. The CDR3 bases are TGTGCCAGCAGCTTAAAATCCGGGACTACCCAGAGGGAGCAGTTCTTC.

In its sample, this clone was seen a few times. The CDR3 nucleotides are TGTGCCATCAGTTCAACAGGGGAACAAGAAATTTTACATTACACCTTC. This gives the protein CAISSTGEQEILHYTF. V gene TRBV10-3 combines with J gene TRBJ1-2, with 7 positions matching TRBD1. Trimming cost V 5 bases and J 11 bases; bases outside gene matches: 20. Germline-derived CDR1 and CDR2 are ENHRY and SYGVKD. This CDR3 region has 16 residues.

The gene calls are TRBV18 and TRBJ1-1; D not certain. The germline V gene encodes CDR1 KGHSH and CDR2 LQKENI. The V gene lost 5 bases and the J gene lost 1 base, with 8 bases spanning the gap. This CDR3 contains 13 residues. For the CDR3, the DNA is TGTGCCAGCTCAACAACAGAGAACACTGAAGCTTTCTTT. Protein sequence: CASSTTENTEAFF.

The chain employs TRBV7-9 and TRBJ1-2; TRBD1 agrees at 9 bases. The CDR3 spans 17 residues. The V gene end was trimmed by 4 bases and the J gene end by 1 base; junction bases not matched to a gene: 10. Germline V gene data show CDR1 as SEHNR and CDR2 as FQNEAQ (reference sequence). The CDR3 nucleotides are TGTGCCAGCAGCTCAGGACAGGGGAGGGCTTTTAACTATGGCTACACCTTC. Its protein is CASSSGQGRAFNYGYTF.

The chain employs TRBV2 and TRBJ1-2, with D uncertain. Germline lookup yields CDR1 SNHLY and CDR2 FYNNEI. The V end was cut by 5 bases, the J end by 2 bases, with 9 bases between. The CDR3 sequence is 13 residues long. In nucleotides, the CDR3 is TGTGCCAGCAGTCCCGAGGCAAACTATGGCTACACCTTC. Amino acid sequence: CASSPEANYGYTF.

The genes are TRBV3-1 (or the pseudogene TRBV3-2) and TRBJ2-2; D may be TRBD2 (5 bases). The V and J ends lost 4 bases and 6 bases respectively, with 6 bases between them. The germline gives CDR1 LGHDT, CDR2 YNNKEL (reference sequence). The CDR3 extends over 12 amino acids. In DNA form, the CDR3 reads TGTGCCAGCAGCCTGCGGGCCGGGGAGCTGTTTTTT. Amino acids: CASSLRAGELFF.

The chain links TRBV30 to TRBJ1-1; D might be TRBD1 (6 bases). This CDR3 spans 13 amino acids. V lost 6 bases and J lost 10, with 21 bases in between. CDR1 GTSNPN and CDR2 SVGIG come from the germline V gene (reference sequence). Here the CDR3 reads CACTSGGGRRAFF. CDR3 sequence (DNA): TGTGCCTGCACATCGGGAGGGGGAAGGAGAGCTTTCTTT.

The V call is TRBV5-1, the J call TRBJ1-2, with D tentatively TRBD1 (6 bases). Germline CDR1 reads SGHRS; CDR2 reads YFSETQ. Trimming left V 4 bases short and J 4 bases short, with 11 bases between. This CDR3 has 13 residues. CDR3 bases: TGCGCCAGCAGCCCGGACAGAGGCTATGGCTACACCTTC. Amino acid sequence: CASSPDRGYGYTF.